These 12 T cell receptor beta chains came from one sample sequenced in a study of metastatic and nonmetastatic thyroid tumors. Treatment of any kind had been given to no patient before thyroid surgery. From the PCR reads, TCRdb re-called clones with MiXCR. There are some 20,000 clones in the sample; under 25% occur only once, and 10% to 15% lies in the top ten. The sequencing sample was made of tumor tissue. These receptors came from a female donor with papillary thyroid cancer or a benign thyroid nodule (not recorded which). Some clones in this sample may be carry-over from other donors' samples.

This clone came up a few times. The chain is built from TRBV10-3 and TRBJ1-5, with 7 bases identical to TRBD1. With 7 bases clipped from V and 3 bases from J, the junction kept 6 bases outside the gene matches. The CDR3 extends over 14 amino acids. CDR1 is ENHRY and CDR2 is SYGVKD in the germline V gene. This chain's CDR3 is CAINSGTDNQPQHF. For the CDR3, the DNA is TGTGCCATCAATTCTGGGACAGACAATCAGCCCCAGCATTTT.

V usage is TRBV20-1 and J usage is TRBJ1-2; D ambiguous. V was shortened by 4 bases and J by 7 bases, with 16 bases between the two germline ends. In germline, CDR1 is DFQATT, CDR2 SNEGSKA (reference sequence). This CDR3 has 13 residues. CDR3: CSAITISFRGYTF. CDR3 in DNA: TGCAGTGCTATAACGATAAGTTTTCGTGGCTACACCTTC.

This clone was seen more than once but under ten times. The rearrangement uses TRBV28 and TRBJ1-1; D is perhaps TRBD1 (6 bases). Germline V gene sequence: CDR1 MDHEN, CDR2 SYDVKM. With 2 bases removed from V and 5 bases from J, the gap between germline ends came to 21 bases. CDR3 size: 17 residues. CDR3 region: CASSLPPGQPPGTEAFF. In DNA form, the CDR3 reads TGTGCCAGCAGTTTACCGCCAGGACAGCCCCCGGGGACTGAAGCTTTCTTT.

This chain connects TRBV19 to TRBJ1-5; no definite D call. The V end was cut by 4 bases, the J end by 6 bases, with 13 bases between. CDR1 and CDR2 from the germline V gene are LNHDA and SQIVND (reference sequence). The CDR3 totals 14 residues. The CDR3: CASSTQAGGQPQHF. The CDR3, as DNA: TGTGCCAGTAGTACTCAAGCCGGCGGTCAGCCCCAGCATTTT. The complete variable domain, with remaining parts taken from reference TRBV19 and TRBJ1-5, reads DGGITQSPKYLFRKEGQNVTLSCEQNLNHDAMYWYRQDPGQGLRLIYYSQIVNDFQKGDIAEGYSVSREKKESFPLTVTSAQKNPTAFYLCASSTQAGGQPQHFGDGTRLSIL.

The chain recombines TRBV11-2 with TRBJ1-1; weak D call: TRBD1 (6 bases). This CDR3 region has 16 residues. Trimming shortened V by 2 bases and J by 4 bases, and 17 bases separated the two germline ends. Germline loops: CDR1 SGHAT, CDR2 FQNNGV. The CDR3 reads CASSLTGLRGGTEAFF. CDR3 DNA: TGTGCCAGCAGCTTAACTGGCCTTAGGGGGGGCACTGAAGCTTTCTTT.

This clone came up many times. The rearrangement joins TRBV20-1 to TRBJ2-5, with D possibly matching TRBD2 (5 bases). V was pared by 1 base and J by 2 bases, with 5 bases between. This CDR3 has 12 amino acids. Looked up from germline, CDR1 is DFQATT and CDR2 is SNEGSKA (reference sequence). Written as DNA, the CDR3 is TGCAGTGCTAGAGGGACTCAAGAGACCCAGTACTTC. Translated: CSARGTQETQYF.

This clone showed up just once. CDR3 protein: CASSQEDGGYEQYF. The CDR3 DNA is TGTGCCAGCAGCCAAGAAGATGGGGGATACGAGCAGTACTTC. The V and J genes are TRBV4-2 and TRBJ2-7; the D gene could be TRBD1 or TRBD2 (5 bases each). The CDR3 is 14 residues long. Germline CDR1 is LGHNA and CDR2 is YNFKEQ. Between the trimmed V and J ends, which lost 0 bases and 4 bases, there was a span of 10 bases.

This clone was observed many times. The CDR3 here is CASSVAPGGLNTGELFF. In nucleotides, the CDR3 is TGTGCCAGCAGCGTAGCTCCGGGAGGGCTGAACACCGGGGAGCTGTTTTTT. The gene calls are TRBV9 and TRBJ2-2, with 8 bases lining up with TRBD2. V dropped 0 bases and J dropped 1; count of bases not matched to a gene: 5. Germline V gene data show CDR1 as SGDLS and CDR2 as YYNGEE. The CDR3 consists of 17 residues. Full variable domain (remainder filled in from reference TRBV9 and TRBJ2-2): DSGVTQTPKHLITATGQRVTLRCSPRSGDLSVYWYQQSLDQGLQFLIQYYNGEERAKGNILERFSAQQFPDLHSELNLSSLELGDSALYFCASSVAPGGLNTGELFFGEGSRLTVL.

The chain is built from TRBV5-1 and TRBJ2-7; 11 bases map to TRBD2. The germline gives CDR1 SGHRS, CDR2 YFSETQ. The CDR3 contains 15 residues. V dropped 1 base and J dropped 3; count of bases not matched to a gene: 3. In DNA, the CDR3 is TGCGCCAGCAGCTTGTACCTAGCGGGAGGCTACGAGCAGTACTTC. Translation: CASSLYLAGGYEQYF.

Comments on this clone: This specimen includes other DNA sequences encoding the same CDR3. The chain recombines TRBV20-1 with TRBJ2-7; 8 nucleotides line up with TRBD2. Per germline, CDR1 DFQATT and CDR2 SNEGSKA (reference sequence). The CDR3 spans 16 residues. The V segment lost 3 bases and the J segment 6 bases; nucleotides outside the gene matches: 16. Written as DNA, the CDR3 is TGCAGTGCTAGGGATCTCGGGACTAGTGGCCCCGGCGAGCAGTACTTC. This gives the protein CSARDLGTSGPGEQYF.

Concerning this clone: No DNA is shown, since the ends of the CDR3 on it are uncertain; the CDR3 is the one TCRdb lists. The CDR3: CISVPTRDRSGLYSNQPQHF. The chain links TRBV7-5 to TRBJ1-5; the table assigns TRBD1, which was not confirmed against the DNA. TRBV7-5 is tagged as a pseudogene. The CDR3 sequence runs 20 residues, both termini included.

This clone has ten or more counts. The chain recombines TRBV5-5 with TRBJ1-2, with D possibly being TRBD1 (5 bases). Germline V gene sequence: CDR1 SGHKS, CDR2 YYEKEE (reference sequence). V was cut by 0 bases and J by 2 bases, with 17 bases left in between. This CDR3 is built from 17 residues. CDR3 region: CASSLVAGKLLNYGYTF. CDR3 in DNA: TGTGCCAGCAGCTTGGTGGCAGGGAAACTCCTCAACTATGGCTACACCTTC.